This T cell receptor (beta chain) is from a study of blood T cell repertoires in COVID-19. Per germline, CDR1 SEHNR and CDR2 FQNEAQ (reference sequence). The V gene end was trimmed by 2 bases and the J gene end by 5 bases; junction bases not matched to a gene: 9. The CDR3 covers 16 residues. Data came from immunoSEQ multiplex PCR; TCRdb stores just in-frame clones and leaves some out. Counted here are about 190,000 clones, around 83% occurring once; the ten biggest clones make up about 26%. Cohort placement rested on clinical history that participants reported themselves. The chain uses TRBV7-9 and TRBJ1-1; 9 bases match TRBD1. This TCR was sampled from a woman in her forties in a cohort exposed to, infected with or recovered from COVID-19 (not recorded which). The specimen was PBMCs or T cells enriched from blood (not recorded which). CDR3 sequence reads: CASSLTGGVDGTEAFF. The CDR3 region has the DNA TGTGCCAGCAGCTTAACAGGGGGCGTAGATGGGACTGAAGCTTTCTTT.